This TCR beta chain is from a study of blood T cell repertoires in COVID-19. The wider study: T cells, B-cell-depleted T cells, or PBMCs provided the cDNA or gDNA that served as material.

The CDR3 length is 15 residues. CDR1 and CDR2 from the germline V gene are MNHEY and SVGAGI. V was clipped by 6 bases and J by 6 bases, with 20 bases between them. Profiling relied on immunoSEQ multiplex PCR, and the TCRdb table lists in-frame clones only, not all of them. Seen here are some 150,000 clones, approximately 80% observed once, and the top ten hold over 10%. This sequence was found in a man in his sixties with active or convalescent COVID-19. The chain carries TRBV6-5 and TRBJ1-2; D perhaps matches TRBD1 (5 bases). Sequencing was done on a sample of peripheral blood. CDR3: CASSLGQTGWDGYTF. DNA for the CDR3: TGTGCCAGCAGCCTGGGGCAGACGGGCTGGGATGGCTACACCTTC.